Presented here are 23 T cell receptor beta chains from one specimen sequenced in a study of blood T cell repertoires in COVID-19. The repertoire was sequenced with immunoSEQ multiplex PCR; TCRdb's copy has only in-frame clones and lacks some. The sample consists of about 60,000 clones, approximately 80% of them appearing once. Sequencing input: peripheral blood. The receptors stem from a man over 45 with active or convalescent COVID-19.

The chain couples TRBV15 to TRBJ1-2; 9 nucleotides align to TRBD1. CDR1 LNHNV and CDR2 YYDKDF come from the germline V gene (reference sequence). Trimming at V came to 1 base and at J to 3 bases, leaving 12 bases not matched to a gene. There are 18 residues in the CDR3. The CDR3: CATSRAAPFDRGYYGYTF. Here the CDR3 DNA reads TGTGCCACCAGCAGAGCCGCGCCCTTCGACAGGGGGTACTATGGCTACACCTTC. Using reference TRBV15 and TRBJ1-2 for the parts outside the CDR3, the full variable domain is DAMVIQNPRYQVTQFGKPVTLSCSQTLNHNVMYWYQQKSSQAPKLLFHYYDKDFNNEADTPDNFQSRRPNTSFCFLDIRSPGLGDTAMYLCATSRAAPFDRGYYGYTFGSGTRLTVV.

The sample holds a few counts of this clone. V gene TRBV5-1 combines with J gene TRBJ2-3; D remains ambiguous. V gave up 0 bases and J gave up 2 bases, with 13 bases separating them. CDR3 length equals 16 residues. The germline CDR1 and CDR2 sequences are SGHRS and YFSETQ. The CDR3 loop is CASSLAPVDNTDTQYF. The CDR3, as DNA: TGCGCCAGCAGCTTGGCGCCCGTCGACAACACAGATACGCAGTATTTT.

The chain has TRBV10-3 and TRBJ2-5, with D possibly being TRBD2 (7 bases). V was clipped by 6 bases and J by 5 bases, with 19 bases between them. This CDR3 region has 15 residues. The germline gives CDR1 ENHRY, CDR2 SYGVKD. The CDR3 nucleotides read TGTGCCATCAGAAGTGCTAGCGGAGGGGGGGAGACCCAGTACTTC. Its translation: CAIRSASGGGETQYF.

The chain recombines TRBV11-1 with TRBJ1-1, with TRBD1 matching over 7 bases. The CDR3 is made up of 15 amino acids. Germline loops: CDR1 SGHAT, CDR2 FQDESV (reference sequence). The J segment lost 2 bases and the V segment lost 2 bases, leaving 5 bases of the junction unmatched. This CDR3 reads CASSLLTGTNTEAFF. The CDR3 coding sequence is TGTGCCAGCAGCTTATTGACAGGGACAAACACTGAAGCTTTCTTT.

The rearrangement links TRBV5-1 to TRBJ2-3, with a weak D call TRBD2 (5 bases). V shed 6 bases and J shed 6 bases, with 11 bases lying between them. This CDR3 spans 12 amino acids. Per the germline V gene, CDR1 is SGHRS and CDR2 is YFSETQ. In DNA, the CDR3 is TGCGCCAGCAAACGGGAAGAGGATACGCAGTATTTT. This translates into CASKREEDTQYF.

The V and J genes are TRBV18 and TRBJ1-4; D gene uncertain. Germline values: CDR1 KGHSH, CDR2 LQKENI. The length of the CDR3 is 14 residues. V lost 2 bases, J lost 8 bases, and 12 bases lay in between. The CDR3 region is CASSPAGNNEKLFF. The CDR3 DNA is TGTGCCAGCTCACCAGCCGGGAATAACGAAAAACTGTTTTTT.

This clone was detected many times. V usage is TRBV7-9 and J usage is TRBJ2-7, with D perhaps matching TRBD2 (5 bases). The CDR3 spans 15 residues. V was pared by 1 base and J by 7 bases, with 17 bases between. The germline CDR1 and CDR2 sequences are SEHNR and FQNEAQ (reference sequence). CDR3 nucleotides: TGTGCCAGCAGCTTAGGCGGCCTAAGCACGGGGGAGCAGTACTTC. Translating gives CASSLGGLSTGEQYF.

The chain combines TRBV29-1 with TRBJ2-1; D is perhaps TRBD2 (6 bases). This CDR3 region has 15 residues. Trimming removed 3 bases from V and 4 bases from J, with 16 bases in between. The germline V gene has CDR1 SQVTM and CDR2 ANQGSEA. The CDR3 region has the DNA TGCAGCGTTGAGGTGCGGGGAGTGCCTTACAATGAGCAGTTCTTC. This translates into CSVEVRGVPYNEQFF.

The chain carries TRBV19 and TRBJ2-1, with TRBD2 as a possible D gene (6 bases). The V end was cut by 7 bases, the J end by 2 bases, with 12 bases between. The CDR3 length is 14 residues. The germline CDR1 and CDR2 sequences are LNHDA and SQIVND (reference sequence). The CDR3 region has the DNA TGTGCCAGTAAACGCGCGGGAACCTACAATGAGCAGTTCTTC. Protein: CASKRAGTYNEQFF.

The V gene is TRBV7-3, the J gene TRBJ2-3; the match to TRBD2 covers 10 bases. The V gene end was trimmed by 5 bases and the J gene end by 4 bases; junction bases not matched to a gene: 12. The CDR3 loop spans 17 amino acids. Germline V gives CDR1 SGHTA, CDR2 FQGTGA. This CDR3 reads CASSPTSSGSGADTQYF. The CDR3 region has the DNA TGTGCCAGCAGCCCTACTTCTAGCGGGAGCGGGGCAGATACGCAGTATTTT.

This clone occurred a few times. The chain combines TRBV18 with TRBJ1-6; 8 nucleotides match TRBD1. V dropped 11 bases and J dropped 7; count of bases not matched to a gene: 13. The germline V gene encodes CDR1 KGHSH and CDR2 LQKENI. This CDR3 comprises 15 residues. CDR3 residues: CAGSTGAPTNSPLHF. CDR3 nucleotide sequence: TGTGCCGGGTCGACAGGGGCACCGACCAATTCACCCCTCCACTTT.

V and J are TRBV30 and TRBJ1-3; D is unclear. The length of the CDR3 is 14 residues. Trimming shortened V by 0 bases and J by 2 bases, and 8 bases separated the two germline ends. Germline V CDR1 and CDR2: GTSNPN, SVGIG (reference sequence). This chain's CDR3 is CAWSVYGTGNTIYF. CDR3 in DNA: TGTGCCTGGAGTGTATACGGGACTGGAAACACCATATATTTT.

This chain links TRBV6-5 with TRBJ2-7; 9 bases match TRBD1. Germline V gene lookup returns CDR1 MNHEY and CDR2 SVGAGI. This CDR3 contains 14 residues. V dropped 4 bases and J dropped 2; count of bases not matched to a gene: 3. Written as DNA, the CDR3 is TGTGCCAGCAGTTTTGACAGGGGGACCTACGAGCAGTACTTC. Amino acids: CASSFDRGTYEQYF.

V usage is TRBV9 and J usage is TRBJ2-1; no clear D gene. Germline V gene data show CDR1 as SGDLS and CDR2 as YYNGEE. V lost 0 bases to trimming and J lost 7 bases, with 8 bases between them. The CDR3 sequence is 13 residues long. The CDR3 spells CASSVDPLNEQFF. CDR3 coding DNA: TGTGCCAGCAGCGTAGATCCCCTAAATGAGCAGTTCTTC. Using reference TRBV9 and TRBJ2-1 for the parts outside the CDR3, the full variable domain is DSGVTQTPKHLITATGQRVTLRCSPRSGDLSVYWYQQSLDQGLQFLIQYYNGEERAKGNILERFSAQQFPDLHSELNLSSLELGDSALYFCASSVDPLNEQFFGPGTRLTVL.

This rearrangement joins TRBV6-6 to TRBJ2-5, with 8 bases matching TRBD1. CDR1 MNHNY and CDR2 SVGAGI come from the germline V gene (reference sequence). The CDR3 length is 15 residues. Trimming at V came to 4 bases and at J to 2 bases, leaving 6 bases not matched to a gene. Written as DNA, the CDR3 is TGTGCCAGCAGTTTAAGGACAGGGACTCAAGAGACCCAGTACTTC. As protein: CASSLRTGTQETQYF.

The rearrangement joins TRBV9 to TRBJ2-3, with D possibly being TRBD1 (6 bases). The CDR3 runs to 16 residues. Trimming removed 1 base from V and 5 bases from J, with 17 bases in between. CDR1 and CDR2 (germline): SGDLS, YYNGEE. CDR3 loop: CASSVFSQGQGDTQYF. The CDR3 DNA reads as TGTGCCAGCAGCGTATTTAGTCAGGGGCAGGGAGATACGCAGTATTTT.

The rearrangement joins TRBV6-5 to TRBJ2-1; the match to TRBD2 covers 7 bases. This CDR3 has 15 amino acids. CDR1 is MNHEY and CDR2 is SVGAGI in the germline V gene. V trimming: 2 bases; J trimming: 13 bases; junction bases outside the gene matches: 14. The CDR3 nucleotides read TGTGCCAGCAGTTACATTGGTTCTAGCGGTCCCAGTCAGTTCTTC. Translating gives CASSYIGSSGPSQFF.

This rearrangement joins TRBV2 to TRBJ2-7; 10 bases are shared with TRBD1. V lost 2 bases to trimming and J lost 4 bases; unmatched junction nucleotides: 5. Germline loops: CDR1 SNHLY, CDR2 FYNNEI. The CDR3 spans 15 residues. CDR3 bases: TGTGCCAGCAGTGAATCGGGGACAGGGGTATACGAGCAGTACTTC. Translated, it gives CASSESGTGVYEQYF. The full variable domain, its missing parts supplied by reference TRBV2 and TRBJ2-7, is EPEVTQTPSHQVTQMGQEVILRCVPISNHLYFYWYRQILGQKVEFLVSFYNNEISEKSEIFDDQFSVERPDGSNFTLKIRSTKLEDSAMYFCASSESGTGVYEQYFGPGTRLTVT.

The chain combines TRBV7-9 with TRBJ1-2, with D perhaps TRBD1 (6 bases). This CDR3 region has 16 residues. Germline V lookup: CDR1 SEHNR, CDR2 FQNEAQ (reference sequence). The germline V and J ends were trimmed by 0 bases and 0 bases, with 11 bases remaining between them. The CDR3 protein is CASSLAGRGPNYGYTF. The CDR3 DNA reads as TGTGCCAGCAGCTTAGCGGGCAGGGGACCTAACTATGGCTACACCTTC.

This clone was seen a few times. The junction does not match germline at one end; this may be a read error. The rearrangement uses TRBV11-2 and TRBJ1-2, with a possible D match to TRBD1 (5 bases). Per germline, CDR1 SGHAT and CDR2 FQNNGV. This CDR3 has 10 residues. The CDR3 DNA follows: TGTGCCAGCAGCTGGGGCGGATCCCCCTTC. It yields the protein CASSWGGSPF.

The rearrangement uses TRBV29-1 and TRBJ2-3; possibly TRBD1 for D (6 bases). This CDR3 contains 11 residues. Germline V gives CDR1 SQVTM, CDR2 ANQGSEA. V shed 7 bases and J shed 7 bases, with 12 bases lying between them. CDR3 residues: CSAIQGYTQYF. The DNA for the CDR3 is TGCAGCGCAATACAGGGCTATACGCAGTATTTT.

This chain uses TRBV2 with TRBJ1-2; TRBD1 aligns across 8 bases. Germline trimming cut 4 bases from V and 3 bases from J; bases unmatched to any gene: 4. CDR3 length: 14 residues. Germline V CDR1 and CDR2: SNHLY, FYNNEI. The CDR3 loop reads CASSVQGGHYGYTF. CDR3 coding DNA: TGTGCCAGCAGTGTACAGGGGGGGCACTATGGCTACACCTTC. The full variable domain, in which reference TRBV2 and TRBJ1-2 provide the parts outside the CDR3, is EPEVTQTPSHQVTQMGQEVILRCVPISNHLYFYWYRQILGQKVEFLVSFYNNEISEKSEIFDDQFSVERPDGSNFTLKIRSTKLEDSAMYFCASSVQGGHYGYTFGSGTRLTVV.

The V and J genes are TRBV5-1 and TRBJ1-2; 7 positions agree with TRBD1. The V gene end was trimmed by 3 bases and the J gene end by 1 base; junction bases not matched to a gene: 6. Germline V gene sequence: CDR1 SGHRS, CDR2 YFSETQ. This CDR3 is 15 amino acids long. The CDR3 region has the DNA TGCGCCAGCAGCTCGGGGACAGCTTATAACTATGGCTACACCTTC. It codes for CASSSGTAYNYGYTF.